This TCR beta chain was captured by sequencing in a study of tumor-infiltrating lymphocytes in primary liver carcinoma. As for the study in general: These patients were men and women whose ages were 30 to 69 years. Study-wide findings and caveats: The use of bulk unsorted samples meant that CD4+ and CD8+ repertoires were not compared.

Worth noting for this clonotype: Its antigen remains unidentified. A read error is possible here, since a much larger clone lies one base away. This CDR3 is missing its conserved last phenylalanine or tryptophan, likely due to a read error.

The CDR3 is 13 amino acids. The germline V and J ends were trimmed by 2 bases and 5 bases, with 9 bases remaining between them. Germline CDR1 MNHNY, CDR2 SVGAGI (reference sequence). Germline DNA was also extracted, and blood RNA derived from unsorted whole blood. Starting from roughly 540 ng of total RNA, TCR beta cDNA was produced with a primer in the constant region. Investigators got TCR beta libraries out of three nested multiplex PCR rounds, done with slightly modified ARM-PCR. The two initial PCR rounds, roughly 11 cycles each, used TRBV1-TRBV30 forward and C-beta reverse primers. TCRdb re-derived calls from the multiplex PCR reads in MiXCR, one entry per CDR3 protein. The table records about 350,000 distinct CDR3 sequences, less than 75% of them present only once.

This sequence joins TRBV6-6 and TRBJ1-2; D perhaps matches TRBD1 (6 bases). The receptor was isolated from a man aged 35 to 55 with primary liver carcinoma and hepatitis B virus infection. The sequencing sample was made of peripheral blood. CDR3 loop: CASSYLQGYGYTI. CDR3 bases: TGTGCCAGCAGTTACCTCCAGGGGTATGGCTACACCATC.